This T cell receptor beta chain was profiled in a study of cytomegalovirus exposure and HLA in healthy donors. Trimming left V 5 bases short and J 5 bases short, with 12 bases between. CDR3 size: 13 residues. Looked up from germline, CDR1 is KGHSH and CDR2 is LQKENI. Vbeta (60) and Jbeta (13) primers were used in the PCR. Method: immunoSEQ multiplex PCR; TCRdb's copy keeps in-frame clones and lacks some. The repertoire holds approximately 92,000 clones, with over 70% as singletons. Sequencing used PBMCs. This receptor was identified in a girl aged 2 to 9 in good health and CMV-seropositive. V is TRBV18 and J is TRBJ2-5; D ambiguous. This CDR3 is CASSATTGETQYF. The CDR3 bases are TGTGCCAGCTCAGCCACGACCGGGGAGACCCAGTACTTC.